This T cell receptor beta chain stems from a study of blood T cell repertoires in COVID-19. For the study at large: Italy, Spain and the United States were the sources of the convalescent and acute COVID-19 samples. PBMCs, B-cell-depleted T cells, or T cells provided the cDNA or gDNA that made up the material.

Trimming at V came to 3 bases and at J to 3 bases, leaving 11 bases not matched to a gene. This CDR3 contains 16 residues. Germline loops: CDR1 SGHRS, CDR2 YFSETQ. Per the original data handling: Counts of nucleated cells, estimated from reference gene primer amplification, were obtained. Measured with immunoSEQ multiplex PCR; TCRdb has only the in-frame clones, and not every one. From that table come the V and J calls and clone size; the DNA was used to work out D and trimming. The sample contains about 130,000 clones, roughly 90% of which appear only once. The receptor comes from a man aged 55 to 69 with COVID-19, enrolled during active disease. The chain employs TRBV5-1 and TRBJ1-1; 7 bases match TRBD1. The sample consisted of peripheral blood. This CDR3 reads CASSWDRSKSDTEAFF. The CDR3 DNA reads TGCGCCAGCAGCTGGGACAGATCCAAATCGGACACTGAAGCTTTCTTT.